This entry describes one TCR beta chain. Authors' data handling: Cell counts per sample came from amplifying reference gene primers. Sequencing used immunoSEQ multiplex PCR; TCRdb keeps in-frame clones, though not all of them. The V and J calls and the clone size are those of that table, but D and trimming were determined from the DNA. The data contain some 300,000 clones, around 88% of them singletons. The data were obtained in a study of blood T cell repertoires in COVID-19. Study background: Samples came from the United States, Italy and Spain, spanning acute and convalescent COVID-19. T cells, B-cell-depleted T cells, or PBMCs supplied cDNA or gDNA.

The clonotype was recovered from a woman in her thirties who had recovered from COVID-19. Sequenced material: peripheral blood.

The CDR3 bases are TGTGCCAGCAGTTTTCCGAGGGACAGCTACGAGCAGTACTTC. Its translation is CASSFPRDSYEQYF. This chain uses TRBV28 with TRBJ2-7; 7 nucleotides match TRBD1. V was clipped by 3 bases and J by 3 bases; unmatched bases: 5. CDR1 is MDHEN and CDR2 is SYDVKM in the germline V gene. The CDR3 contains 14 residues. Together with reference TRBV28 and TRBJ2-7, the CDR3 gives the full variable domain: DVKVTQSSRYLVKRTGEKVFLECVQDMDHENMFWYRQDPGLGLRLIYFSYDVKMKEKGDIPEGYSVSREKKERFSLILESASTNQTSMYLCASSFPRDSYEQYFGPGTRLTVT.